This T cell receptor (beta chain) was sequenced during a study of T cell responses to AZD1222 COVID-19 vaccine. Study at large: Both about-4-week and about-12-week second-dose recipients were combined. Study conclusions and caveats: Possibly, clonal diversity was underestimated; donors were largely white British and included more females. Within unmutated variant regions lay the reported targets of nearly half of spike-specific TCRs.

For this clone: Its antigen is unknown.

Trimming removed 3 bases at V and 8 bases at J, with 13 bases between. The CDR3 runs 13 residues. CDR1 and CDR2 from the germline V gene are MDHEN and SYDVKM. Produced via immunoSEQ multiplex PCR; TCRdb's table is partial and in-frame only. The sample gives roughly 180,000 clones, roughly nine tenths of which show up once; around 2% is in the top ten. The sequence was collected from an adult in good health. The chain couples TRBV28 to TRBJ1-1; D is unclear. The material was peripheral blood, obtained on day 0 of AZD1222 vaccination. In DNA form, the CDR3 reads TGTGCCAGCAGTTTCTTGGAGGGAATCGAAGCTTTCTTT. Encoded protein: CASSFLEGIEAFF.